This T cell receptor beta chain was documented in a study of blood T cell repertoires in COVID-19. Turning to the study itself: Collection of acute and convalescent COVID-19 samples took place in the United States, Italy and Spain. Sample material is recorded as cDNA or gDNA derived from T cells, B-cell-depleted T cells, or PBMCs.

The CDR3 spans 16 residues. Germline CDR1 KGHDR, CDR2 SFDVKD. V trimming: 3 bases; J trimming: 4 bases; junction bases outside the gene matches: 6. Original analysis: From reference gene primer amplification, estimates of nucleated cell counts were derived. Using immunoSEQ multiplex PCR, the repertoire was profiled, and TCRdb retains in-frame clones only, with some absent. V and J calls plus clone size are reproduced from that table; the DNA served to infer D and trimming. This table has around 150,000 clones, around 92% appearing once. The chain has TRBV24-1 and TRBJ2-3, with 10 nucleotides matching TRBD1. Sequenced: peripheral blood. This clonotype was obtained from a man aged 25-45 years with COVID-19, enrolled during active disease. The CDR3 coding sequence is TGTGCCACCAGTGATCTGACAGGGACAGGGGCAGATACGCAGTATTTT. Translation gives CATSDLTGTGADTQYF.